What follows are 8 T cell receptor beta chains derived from one specimen sequenced in a study of T cell changes during pregnancy in multiple sclerosis (dated by TCRdb to about 2019). The protocol used for the library was the immunoSEQ multiplex PCR assay. TCRdb's version of the immuneACCESS table is confined to in-frame rearrangements and falls short of the full clone set. An unresolved V gene accounts for under half of the shortfall where checked; the remainder is of unknown origin. The sample table holds under 45,000 clones, of which around 91% were seen once. The top ten clonotypes cover around 0.45% of the sample. The sequencing here drew on CD4+ T cells from peripheral blood mononuclear cells, taken in the second trimester of pregnancy. These receptors came from a female donor in good health, enrolled as a control in a pregnancy study.

The J gene is TRBJ1-6, the V gene TRBV30; tentative D call: TRBD1 (6 bases). Trimming pared 0 bases from V and 18 bases from J, leaving 24 bases between. The CDR3 runs to 15 residues. Germline CDR1 is GTSNPN and CDR2 is SVGIG (reference sequence). CDR3 loop: CAWSVRLQVPGGGHF. The DNA for the CDR3 is TGTGCCTGGAGTGTAAGGCTACAGGTGCCGGGGGGCGGCCACTTT.

This clone was observed once. This rearrangement joins TRBV6-1 to TRBJ1-2; D ambiguous. Germline values: CDR1 MNHNS, CDR2 SASEGT. The V and J ends lost 4 bases and 3 bases respectively, with 9 bases between them. The CDR3 length is 13 residues. For the CDR3, the DNA is TGTGCCAGCAGTGTGGAGAATTACTATGGCTACACCTTC. Its protein product is CASSVENYYGYTF.

The genes are TRBV5-1 and TRBJ2-2; TRBD2 might be the D (6 bases). Deletions cut 6 bases from V and 7 bases from J, with 16 bases between. Germline V gene data show CDR1 as SGHRS and CDR2 as YFSETQ. This CDR3 region has 14 residues. The CDR3 reads CASTLGGAGGELFF. For the CDR3, the DNA is TGCGCCAGCACCCTGGGAGGCGCGGGCGGGGAGCTGTTTTTT.

The V call is TRBV19, the J call TRBJ2-5; 10 bases match TRBD1. The CDR3 contains 15 residues. Germline trimming cut 4 bases from V and 5 bases from J; bases unmatched to any gene: 7. Germline-derived CDR1 and CDR2 are LNHDA and SQIVND (reference sequence). The CDR3 DNA reads as TGTGCCAGTAGTAAAATGACAGGGGGCGGCGAGACCCAGTACTTC. Protein product: CASSKMTGGGETQYF.

The genes are TRBV9 and TRBJ2-1, with 10 bases identical to TRBD2. The CDR3 is 16 amino acids. CDR1 and CDR2 (germline): SGDLS, YYNGEE. V trimming: 0 bases; J trimming: 9 bases; junction bases outside the gene matches: 9. This CDR3 is CASSVAQAGGPREQFF. CDR3 nucleotide sequence: TGTGCCAGCAGCGTAGCTCAAGCGGGAGGGCCCCGTGAGCAGTTCTTC.

The rearrangement uses TRBV19 and TRBJ1-6, with D possibly being TRBD1 (6 bases). Trimming took 8 bases from V and 0 from J, leaving 14 bases between them. In germline, CDR1 is LNHDA, CDR2 SQIVND (reference sequence). This CDR3 comprises 16 residues. The CDR3 coding sequence is TGTGCCAGTCGTACAGGGATCAGCTCCTATAATTCACCCCTCCACTTT. It yields the protein CASRTGISSYNSPLHF.

The chain combines TRBV7-9 with TRBJ2-2; a weak D match, TRBD2 (6 bases). The germline V gene has CDR1 SEHNR and CDR2 FQNEAQ (reference sequence). This CDR3 is built from 15 residues. Trimming pared 5 bases from V and 2 bases from J, leaving 12 bases between. The CDR3 bases are TGTGCCAGCAGCGAGACTAGACGAAACACCGGGGAGCTGTTTTTT. Amino acids: CASSETRRNTGELFF.

The CDR3 DNA is TGTGCCAGCACACCGCGGACTAGCGGGGGCAATGAGCAGTTCTTC. Its translation is CASTPRTSGGNEQFF. This sequence joins TRBV6-1 and TRBJ2-1; TRBD2 agrees at 13 bases. Germline CDR1 MNHNS, CDR2 SASEGT. V was pared by 7 bases and J by 6 bases, with 6 bases of the junction left unmatched. The length of the CDR3 is 15 residues.